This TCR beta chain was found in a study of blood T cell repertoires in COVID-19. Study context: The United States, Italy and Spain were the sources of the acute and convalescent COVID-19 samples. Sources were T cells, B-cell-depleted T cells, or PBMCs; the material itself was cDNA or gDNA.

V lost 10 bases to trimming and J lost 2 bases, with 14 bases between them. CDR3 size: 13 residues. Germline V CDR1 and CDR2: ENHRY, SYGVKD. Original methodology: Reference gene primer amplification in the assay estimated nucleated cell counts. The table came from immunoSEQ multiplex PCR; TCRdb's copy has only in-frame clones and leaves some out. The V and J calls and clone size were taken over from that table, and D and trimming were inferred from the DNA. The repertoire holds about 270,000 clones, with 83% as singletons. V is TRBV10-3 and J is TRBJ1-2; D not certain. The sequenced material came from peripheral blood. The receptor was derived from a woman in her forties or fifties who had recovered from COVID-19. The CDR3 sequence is CATMEGTNYGYTF. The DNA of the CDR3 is TGTGCCACCATGGAGGGAACCAACTATGGCTACACCTTC.